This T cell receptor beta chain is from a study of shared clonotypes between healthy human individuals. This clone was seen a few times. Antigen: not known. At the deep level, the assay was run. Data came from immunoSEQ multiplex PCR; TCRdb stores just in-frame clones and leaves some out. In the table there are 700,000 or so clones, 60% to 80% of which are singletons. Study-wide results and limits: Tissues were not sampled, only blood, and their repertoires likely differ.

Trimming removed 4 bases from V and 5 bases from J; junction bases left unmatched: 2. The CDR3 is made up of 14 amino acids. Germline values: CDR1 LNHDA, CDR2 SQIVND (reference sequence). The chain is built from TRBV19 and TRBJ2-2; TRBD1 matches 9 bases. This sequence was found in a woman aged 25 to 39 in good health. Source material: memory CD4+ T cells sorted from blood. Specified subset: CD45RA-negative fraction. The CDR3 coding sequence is TGTGCCAGTAGTAACGGACAGGGGACCGGGGAGCTGTTTTTT. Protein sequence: CASSNGQGTGELFF.